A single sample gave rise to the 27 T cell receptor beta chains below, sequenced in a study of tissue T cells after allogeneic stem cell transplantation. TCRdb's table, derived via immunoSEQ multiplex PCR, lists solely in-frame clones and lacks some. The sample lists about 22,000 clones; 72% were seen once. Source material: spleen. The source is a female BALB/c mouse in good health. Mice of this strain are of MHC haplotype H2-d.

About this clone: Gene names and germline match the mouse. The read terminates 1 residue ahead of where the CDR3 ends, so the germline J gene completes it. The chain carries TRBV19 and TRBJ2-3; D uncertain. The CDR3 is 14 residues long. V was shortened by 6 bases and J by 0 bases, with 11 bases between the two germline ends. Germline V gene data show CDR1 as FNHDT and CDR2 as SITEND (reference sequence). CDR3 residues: CASKSGISAETLYF. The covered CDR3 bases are TGTGCCAGCAAATCGGGGATAAGTGCAGAAACGCTGTAT.

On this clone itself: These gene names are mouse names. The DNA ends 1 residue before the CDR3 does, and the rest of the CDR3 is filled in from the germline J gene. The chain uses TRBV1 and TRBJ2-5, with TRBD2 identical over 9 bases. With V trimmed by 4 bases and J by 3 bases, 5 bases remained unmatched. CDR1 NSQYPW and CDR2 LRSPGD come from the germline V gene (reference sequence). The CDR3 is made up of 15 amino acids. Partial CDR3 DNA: TGCACCTGCAGTGGAGAGACTGGGGGTCAAGACACCCAGTAC. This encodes CTCSGETGGQDTQY. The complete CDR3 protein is CTCSGETGGQDTQYF.

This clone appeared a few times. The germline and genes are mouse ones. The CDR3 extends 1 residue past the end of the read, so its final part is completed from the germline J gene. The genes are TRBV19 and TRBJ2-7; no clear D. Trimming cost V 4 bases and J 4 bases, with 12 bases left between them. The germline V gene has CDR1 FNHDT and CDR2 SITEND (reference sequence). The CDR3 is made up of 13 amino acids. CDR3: CASSPPTPYEQYF. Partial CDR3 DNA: TGTGCCAGCAGTCCCCCTACACCATATGAACAGTAC.

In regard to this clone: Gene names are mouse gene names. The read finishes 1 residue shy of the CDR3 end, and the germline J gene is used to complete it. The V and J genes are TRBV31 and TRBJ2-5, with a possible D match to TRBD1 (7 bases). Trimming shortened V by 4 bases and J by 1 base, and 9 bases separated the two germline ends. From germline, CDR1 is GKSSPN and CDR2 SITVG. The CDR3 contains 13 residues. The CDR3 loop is CAWKRGHQDTQYF. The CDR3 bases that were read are TGTGCCTGGAAGAGGGGGCACCAAGACACCCAGTAC.

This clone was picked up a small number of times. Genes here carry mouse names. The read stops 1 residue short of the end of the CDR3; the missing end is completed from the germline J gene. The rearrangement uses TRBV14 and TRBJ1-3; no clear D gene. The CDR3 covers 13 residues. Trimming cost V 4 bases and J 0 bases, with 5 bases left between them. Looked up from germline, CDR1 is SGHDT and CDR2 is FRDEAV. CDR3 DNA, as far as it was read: TGTGCCAGCAGTCCTAATTCTGGAAATACGCTCTAT. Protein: CASSPNSGNTLY. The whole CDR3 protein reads CASSPNSGNTLYF.

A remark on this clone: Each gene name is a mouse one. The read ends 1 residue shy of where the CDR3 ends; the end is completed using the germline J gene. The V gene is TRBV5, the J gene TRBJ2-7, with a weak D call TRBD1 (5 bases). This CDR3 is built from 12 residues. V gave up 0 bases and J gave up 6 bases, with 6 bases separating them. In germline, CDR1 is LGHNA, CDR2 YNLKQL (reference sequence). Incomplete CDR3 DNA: TGTGCCAGCAGCCAAGACAGGGCTGAACAGTAC. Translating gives CASSQDRAEQY. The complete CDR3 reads CASSQDRAEQYF.

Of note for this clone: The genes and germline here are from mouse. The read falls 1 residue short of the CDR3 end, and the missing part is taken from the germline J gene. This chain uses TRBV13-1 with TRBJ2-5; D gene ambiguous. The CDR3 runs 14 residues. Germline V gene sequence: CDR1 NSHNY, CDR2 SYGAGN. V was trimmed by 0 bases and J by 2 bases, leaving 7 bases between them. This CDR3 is CASSDEGIQDTQYF. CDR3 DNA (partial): TGTGCCAGCAGTGATGAGGGCATCCAAGACACCCAGTAC.

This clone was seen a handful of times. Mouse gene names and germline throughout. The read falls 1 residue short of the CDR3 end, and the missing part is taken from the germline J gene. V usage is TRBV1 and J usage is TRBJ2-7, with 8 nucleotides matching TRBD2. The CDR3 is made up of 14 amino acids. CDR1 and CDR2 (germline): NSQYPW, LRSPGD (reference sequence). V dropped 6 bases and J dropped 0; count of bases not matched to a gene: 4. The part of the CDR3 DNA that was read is TGCACCTGCAGGTCTGGGGGGAGCTCCTATGAACAGTAC. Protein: CTCRSGGSSYEQY. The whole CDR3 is CTCRSGGSSYEQYF.

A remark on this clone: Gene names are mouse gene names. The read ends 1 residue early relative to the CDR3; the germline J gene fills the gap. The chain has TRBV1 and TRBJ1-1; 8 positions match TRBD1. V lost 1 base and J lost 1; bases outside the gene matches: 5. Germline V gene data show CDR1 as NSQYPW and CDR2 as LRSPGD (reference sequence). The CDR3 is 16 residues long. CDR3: CTCSAATGTGNTEVFF. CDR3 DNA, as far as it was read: TGCACCTGCAGTGCAGCCACCGGGACAGGAAACACAGAAGTCTTC. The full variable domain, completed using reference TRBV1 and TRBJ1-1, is VTLLEQNPRWRLVPRGQAVNLRCILKNSQYPWMSWYQQDLQKQLQWLFTLRSPGDKEVKSLPGADYLATRVTDTELRLQVANMSQGRTLYCTCSAATGTGNTEVFFGKGTRLTVV.

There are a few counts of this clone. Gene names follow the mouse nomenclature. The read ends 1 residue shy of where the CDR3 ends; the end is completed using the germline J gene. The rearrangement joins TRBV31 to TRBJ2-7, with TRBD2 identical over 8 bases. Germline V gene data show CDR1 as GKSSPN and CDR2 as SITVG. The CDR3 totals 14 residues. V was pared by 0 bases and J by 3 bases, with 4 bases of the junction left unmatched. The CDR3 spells CAWSLAGGHYEQYF. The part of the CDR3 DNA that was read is TGTGCCTGGAGTCTCGCTGGGGGGCACTATGAACAGTAC.

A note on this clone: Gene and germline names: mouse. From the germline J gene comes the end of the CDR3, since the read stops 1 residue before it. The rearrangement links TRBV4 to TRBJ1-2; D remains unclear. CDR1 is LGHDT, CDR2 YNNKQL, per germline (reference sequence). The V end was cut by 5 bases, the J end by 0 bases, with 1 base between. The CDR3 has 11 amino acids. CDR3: CASSANSDYTF. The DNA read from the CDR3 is TGTGCCAGCAGCGCAAACTCCGACTACACC.

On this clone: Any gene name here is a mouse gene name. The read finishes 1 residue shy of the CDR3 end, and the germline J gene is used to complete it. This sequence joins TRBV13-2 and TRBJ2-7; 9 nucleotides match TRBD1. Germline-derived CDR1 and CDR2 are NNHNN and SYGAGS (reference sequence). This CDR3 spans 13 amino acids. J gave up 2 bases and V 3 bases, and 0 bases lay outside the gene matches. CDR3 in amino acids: CASGGQGAYEQYF. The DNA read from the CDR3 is TGTGCCAGCGGTGGACAGGGGGCCTATGAACAGTAC.

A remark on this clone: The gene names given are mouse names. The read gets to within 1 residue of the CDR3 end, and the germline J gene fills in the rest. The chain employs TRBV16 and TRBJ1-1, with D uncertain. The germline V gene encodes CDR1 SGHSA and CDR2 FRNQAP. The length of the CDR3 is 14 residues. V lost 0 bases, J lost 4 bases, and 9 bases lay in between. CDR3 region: CASSLEGEGTEVFF. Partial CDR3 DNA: TGTGCAAGCAGCTTAGAGGGAGAGGGCACAGAAGTCTTC.

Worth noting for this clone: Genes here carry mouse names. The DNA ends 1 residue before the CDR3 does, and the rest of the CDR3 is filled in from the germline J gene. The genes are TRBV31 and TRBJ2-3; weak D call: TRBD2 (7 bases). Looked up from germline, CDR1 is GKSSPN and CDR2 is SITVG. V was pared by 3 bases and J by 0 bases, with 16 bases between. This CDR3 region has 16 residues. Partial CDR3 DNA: TGTGCCTGGAGAACCGGGCTGGGGGCTAGTGCAGAAACGCTGTAT. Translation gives CAWRTGLGASAETLY. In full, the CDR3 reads CAWRTGLGASAETLYF.

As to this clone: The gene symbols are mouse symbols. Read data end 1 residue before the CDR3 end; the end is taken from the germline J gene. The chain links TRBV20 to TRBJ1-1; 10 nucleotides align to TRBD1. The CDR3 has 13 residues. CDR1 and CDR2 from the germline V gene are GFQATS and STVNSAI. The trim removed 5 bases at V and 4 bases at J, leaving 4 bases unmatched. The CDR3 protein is CGARRDRGTEVFF. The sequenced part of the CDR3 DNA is TGTGGTGCTCGCCGGGACAGGGGCACAGAAGTCTTC. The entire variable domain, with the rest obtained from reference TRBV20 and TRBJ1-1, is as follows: GALVYQYPRRTICKSGTSMRMECQAVGFQATSVAWYRQSPQKTFELIALSTVNSAIKYEQNFTQEKFPISHPNLSFSSMTVLNAYLEDRGLYLCGARRDRGTEVFFGKGTRLTVV.

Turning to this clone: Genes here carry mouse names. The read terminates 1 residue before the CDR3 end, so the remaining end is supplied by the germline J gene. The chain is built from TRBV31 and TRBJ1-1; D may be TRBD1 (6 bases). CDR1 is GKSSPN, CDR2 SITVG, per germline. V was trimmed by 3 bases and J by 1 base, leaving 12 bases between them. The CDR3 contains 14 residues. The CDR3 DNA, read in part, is TGTGCCTGGAGAGGACAGAACCGGAACACAGAAGTCTTC. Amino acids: CAWRGQNRNTEVF. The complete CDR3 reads CAWRGQNRNTEVFF.

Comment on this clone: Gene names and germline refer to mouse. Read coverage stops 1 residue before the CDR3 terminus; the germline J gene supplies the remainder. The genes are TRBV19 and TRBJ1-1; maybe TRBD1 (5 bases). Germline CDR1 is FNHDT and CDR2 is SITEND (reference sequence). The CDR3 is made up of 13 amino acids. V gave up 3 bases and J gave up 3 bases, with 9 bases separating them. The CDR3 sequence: CASSRPGHTEVFF. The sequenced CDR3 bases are TGTGCCAGCAGTAGGCCAGGGCACACAGAAGTCTTC.

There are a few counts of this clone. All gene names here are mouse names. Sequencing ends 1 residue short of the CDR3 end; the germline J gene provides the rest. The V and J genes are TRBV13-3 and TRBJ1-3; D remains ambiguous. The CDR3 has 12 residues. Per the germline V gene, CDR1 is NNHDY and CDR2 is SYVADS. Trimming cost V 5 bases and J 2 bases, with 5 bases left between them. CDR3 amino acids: CASSLTGNTLYF. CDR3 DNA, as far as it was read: TGTGCCAGCAGCCTCACTGGAAATACGCTCTAT.

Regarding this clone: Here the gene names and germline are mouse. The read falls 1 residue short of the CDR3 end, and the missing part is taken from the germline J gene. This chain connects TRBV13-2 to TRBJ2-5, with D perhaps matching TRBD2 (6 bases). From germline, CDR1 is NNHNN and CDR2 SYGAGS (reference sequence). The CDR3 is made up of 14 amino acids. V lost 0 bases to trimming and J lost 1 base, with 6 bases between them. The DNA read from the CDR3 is TGTGCCAGCGGTGATGTGGGGGACCAAGACACCCAGTAC. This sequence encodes CASGDVGDQDTQY. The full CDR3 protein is CASGDVGDQDTQYF.

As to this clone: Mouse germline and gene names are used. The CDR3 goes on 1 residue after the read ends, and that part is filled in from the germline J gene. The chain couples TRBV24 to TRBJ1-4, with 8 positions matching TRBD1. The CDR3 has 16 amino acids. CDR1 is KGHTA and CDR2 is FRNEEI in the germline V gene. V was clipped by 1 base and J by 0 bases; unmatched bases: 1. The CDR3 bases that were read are TGTGCCAGCAGTCTGTCACAGGGGGTTTCCAACGAAAGATTATTT. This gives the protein CASSLSQGVSNERLF. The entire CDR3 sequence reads CASSLSQGVSNERLFF.

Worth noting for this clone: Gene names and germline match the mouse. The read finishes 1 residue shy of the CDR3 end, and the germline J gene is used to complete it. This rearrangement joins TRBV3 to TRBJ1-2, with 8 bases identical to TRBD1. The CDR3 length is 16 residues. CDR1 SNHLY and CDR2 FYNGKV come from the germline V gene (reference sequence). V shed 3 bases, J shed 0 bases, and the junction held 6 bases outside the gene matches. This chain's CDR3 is CASSFKDRGPNSDYTF. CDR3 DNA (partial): TGTGCCAGCAGCTTTAAAGACAGGGGTCCAAACTCCGACTACACC. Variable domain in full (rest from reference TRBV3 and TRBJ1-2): GPKVLQIPSHQIIDMGQMVTLNCDPVSNHLYFYWYKQILGQQMEFLVNFYNGKVMEKSKLFKDQFSVERPDGSYFTLKIQPTALEDSAVYFCASSFKDRGPNSDYTFGSGTRLLVI.

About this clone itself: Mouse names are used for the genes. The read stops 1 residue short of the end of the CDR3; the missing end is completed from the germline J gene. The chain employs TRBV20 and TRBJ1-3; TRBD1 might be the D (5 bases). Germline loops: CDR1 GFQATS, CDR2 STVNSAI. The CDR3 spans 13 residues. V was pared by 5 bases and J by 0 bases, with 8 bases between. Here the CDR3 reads CGAFRDSGNTLYF. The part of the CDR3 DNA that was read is TGTGGTGCTTTCAGGGATTCTGGAAATACGCTCTAT.

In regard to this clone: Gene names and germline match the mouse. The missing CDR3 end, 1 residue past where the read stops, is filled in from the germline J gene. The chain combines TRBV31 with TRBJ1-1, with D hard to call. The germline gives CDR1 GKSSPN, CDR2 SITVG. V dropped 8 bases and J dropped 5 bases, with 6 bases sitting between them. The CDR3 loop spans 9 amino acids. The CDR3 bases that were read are TGTGCCCCCGGGACAGAAGTCTTC. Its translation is CAPGTEVF. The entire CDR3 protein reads CAPGTEVFF. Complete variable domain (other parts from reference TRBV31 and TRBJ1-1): AQTIHQWPVAEIKAVGSPLSLGCTIKGKSSPNLYWYWQATGGTLQQLFYSITVGQVESVVQLNLSASRPKDDQFILSTEKLLLSHSGFYLCAPGTEVFFGKGTRLTVV.

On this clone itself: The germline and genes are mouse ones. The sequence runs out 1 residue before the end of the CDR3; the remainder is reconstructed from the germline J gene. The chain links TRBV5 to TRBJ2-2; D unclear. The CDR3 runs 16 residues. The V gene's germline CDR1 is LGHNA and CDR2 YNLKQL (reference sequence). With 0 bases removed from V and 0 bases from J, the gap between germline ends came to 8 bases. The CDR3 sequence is CASSQDSGTNTGQLYF. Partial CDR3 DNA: TGTGCCAGCAGCCAAGATTCGGGAACAAACACCGGGCAGCTCTAC.

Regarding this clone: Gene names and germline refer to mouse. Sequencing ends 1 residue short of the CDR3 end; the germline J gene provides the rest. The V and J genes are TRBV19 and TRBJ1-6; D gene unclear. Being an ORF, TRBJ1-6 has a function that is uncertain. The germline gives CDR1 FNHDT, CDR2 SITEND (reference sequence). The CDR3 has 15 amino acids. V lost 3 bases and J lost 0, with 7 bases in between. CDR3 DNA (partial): TGTGCCAGCAGTAGAGGAAATTCCTATAATTCGCCCCTCTAC. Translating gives CASSRGNSYNSPLY. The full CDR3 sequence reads CASSRGNSYNSPLYF.

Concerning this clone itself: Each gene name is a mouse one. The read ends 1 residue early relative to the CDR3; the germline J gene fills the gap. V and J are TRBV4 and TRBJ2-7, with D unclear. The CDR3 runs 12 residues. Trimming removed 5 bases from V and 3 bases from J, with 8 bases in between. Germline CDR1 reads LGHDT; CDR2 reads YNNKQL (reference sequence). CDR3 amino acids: CASSDGVYEQYF. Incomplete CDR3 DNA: TGTGCCAGCAGCGACGGCGTCTATGAACAGTAC.

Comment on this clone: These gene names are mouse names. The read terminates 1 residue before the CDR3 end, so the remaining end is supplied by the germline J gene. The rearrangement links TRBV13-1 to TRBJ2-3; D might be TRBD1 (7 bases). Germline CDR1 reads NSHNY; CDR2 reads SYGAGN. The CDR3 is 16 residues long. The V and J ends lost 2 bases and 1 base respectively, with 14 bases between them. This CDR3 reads CASSETGTEGAETLYF. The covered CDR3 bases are TGTGCCAGCAGTGAAACTGGGACAGAGGGTGCAGAAACGCTGTAT.